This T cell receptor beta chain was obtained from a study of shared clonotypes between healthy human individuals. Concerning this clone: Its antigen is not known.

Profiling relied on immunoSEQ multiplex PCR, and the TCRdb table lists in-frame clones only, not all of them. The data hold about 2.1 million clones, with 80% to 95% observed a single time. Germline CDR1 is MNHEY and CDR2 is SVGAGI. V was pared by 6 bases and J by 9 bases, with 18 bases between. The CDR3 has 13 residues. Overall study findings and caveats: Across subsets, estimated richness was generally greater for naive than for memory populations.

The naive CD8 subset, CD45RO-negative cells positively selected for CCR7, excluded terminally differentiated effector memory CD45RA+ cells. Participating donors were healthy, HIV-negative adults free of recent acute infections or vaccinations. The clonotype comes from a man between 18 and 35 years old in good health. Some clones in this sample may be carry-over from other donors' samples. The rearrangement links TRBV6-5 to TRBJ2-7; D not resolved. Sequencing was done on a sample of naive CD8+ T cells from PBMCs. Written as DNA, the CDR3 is TGTGCCAGCAGCCCTAACGAACATTCAGGGCAGTACTTC. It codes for CASSPNEHSGQYF.